This T cell receptor beta chain was captured by sequencing in a study of cytomegalovirus exposure and HLA in healthy donors (dated by TCRdb to about 2017). With respect to the entire study: According to an earlier analysis of several hundred of the donors, 150 million to 200 million T cells yielded 100 million or so unique TCR beta sequences and 276 Gb of sequence data. The study aimed to test whether signatures of past pathogen exposure could be identified by cataloging public T cell receptors. HLA typing included class I and class II loci at four-digit resolution. In the later analysis, no new phenotypic data were used to find candidate immune exposures; instead, reliance was placed on TCR beta sequences and their occurrence across donors. Every repertoire in the discovery cohort had been generated on one and the same sequencing platform. Across some 400 genotyped donors of the cohort, an average of approximately 240,000 unique TCR beta nucleotide sequences per donor were sequenced, and roughly 20% of those sequences were non-productive. An earlier analysis of around 580 of the donors used high-throughput TCR beta sequencing to judge whether each TCR beta V gene segment behaved as functional or pseudogenic. Several DR-DQ haplotypes were treated as single units for association and clustering because of strong linkage in the cohort. High-throughput TCR immunosequencing, statistical association of individual TCRs with disease status, and machine learning were combined to predict cytomegalovirus infection status. A later analysis re-analyzed previously published TCR beta repertoires from 666 donors and added high-resolution HLA genotyping to study TCR occurrence patterns. A later genetic analysis took genome-wide SNP genotypes for about 55% of the roughly 670 donors and used that subset as a discovery cohort. Typing coverage varied by locus: about 629-640 donors for A, B, C, DRB1 and DQB1; under 550 for DQA1; about 600 for DPA1; some 470 for DPB1. Among the roughly 390 genotyped donors, around 81% belonged to the genetic ancestry cluster associated with self-reported Caucasian donors. The study profiled the T cell repertoires of hundreds of subjects by immunosequencing and related them to cytomegalovirus serostatus. Around 330 gigabases of sequencing data and around 88 million unique TCR sequences made up an early release that covered 500 to 650 HLA-typed donors. Besides the first cohort of 666 subjects, a separate validation cohort made up of over 100 different subjects was used. Donor age, sex, ethnicity and CMV serostatus were collected together with the repertoire data.

The cohort consisted of some 670 healthy bone marrow donors. At the time of sampling, every cohort member was nominally healthy, though immune exposures that went unrecorded were likely present. The donor was CMV seronegative and belonged to the group of 350 to 400 seronegative cohort members. Every donor gave a peripheral blood sample, and the peripheral blood mononuclear cells from that sample were used for TCR beta sequencing. The Qiagen DNeasy Blood Extraction Kit was used to extract genomic DNA from the blood cell samples. General conclusions and limits of the study: According to a later analysis, most CMV-associated TCR beta chains appeared to be HLA-restricted, and the HLA associations seemed to be driven largely by CMV exposure. Across donors, most TCR sequences were observed very rarely, whereas some public TCRs were present in many individuals. A later genetic analysis associated a missense DCLRE1C variant with V-gene and J-gene trimming of TCR beta chains, and an independent cohort replicated the association. A later analysis reported that several top co-occurrence clusters appeared linked to parvovirus B19, influenza, CMV and Epstein-Barr virus. The 87-base-pair reads could not distinguish some IMGT-functional V segments, including TRBV6-2 and TRBV6-3, so those segments were excluded. In a later analysis, TCR association rates were found to vary across HLA loci, with the most associated TCRs seen for DRB1 alleles and the fewest for HLA-C alleles. A cluster of highly shared sequence variants was judged likely to represent a technical artifact of the sequencing pipeline. Sequencing depth was assumed to be roughly uniform across donors in the presence/absence analyses, though that assumption may not hold. The authors suggested that the approach could potentially be generalized to other disease states and immunological phenotypes. HLA typing was unavailable for some donors at each locus, so association tests used only the typed subset. Compared with equally common non-associated chains, HLA-associated TCR beta chains in a later analysis were more clonally expanded and had lower generation probabilities. Because counts were too low, 15 to 20 rarely observed V segments, including chromosome 9 orphons, were left out of the earlier analysis of 500 to 650 of the donors. Three of the identified cytomegalovirus-associated TCR beta chains were confirmed in vitro to be specific for cytomegalovirus antigens. This cohort had only TCR beta chains sequenced, and the lack of alpha or paired-chain data limited which features could be detected. In an earlier analysis of under 600 of the donors, most TCR beta V segments were observed in productive rearrangements about 90% or about 30% of the time, broadly matching IMGT annotations. Correlated functional status among segregating V segments might reflect linkage disequilibrium, but an unknown experimental factor could not be ruled out. A further reported finding was that TCR beta sequences accurately predicted the HLA-A and HLA-B alleles for most subjects in the first cohort. Cytomegalovirus status was reported to be diagnosed by the classifier with high specificity and sensitivity in both the original and validation cohorts. A later genetic analysis reported fewer N-insertions in productive TCRs among donors in an Asian-associated ancestry cluster than the approximately 670-donor mean. A later analysis associated 15,000 to 20,000 TCR beta sequences with specific HLA alleles at a false discovery rate of 0.05. Assigning TCR associations to individual alleles was difficult when HLA alleles, especially DR and DQ, strongly co-occurred. For the cohort, immune exposure information was limited to CMV serostatus. The study gave a list of some 150 TCR beta chains associated with cytomegalovirus.

Concerning this clone: Its specific antigen is unknown. It has no much larger one-base neighbor in the sample; base qualities were not kept.

Taken from cysteine to phenylalanine, the CDR3 has 16 residues. This entry keeps only the CDR3 DNA: 48 bases, framed from base 1. Here V drops 0 bases and J drops 4 bases, and the junction holds 9 bases not matched to any gene. The germline V gene yields SGHDT for CDR1 and YYEEEE for CDR2. The method was the immunoSEQ multiplex PCR assay. The multiplex PCR relied on a mix of 60 forward primers for TCR Vbeta segments and 13 reverse primers for TCR Jbeta segments. A multiplex PCR assay on genomic DNA amplified the CDR3 region of rearranged TCR beta genes. Amplified TCR beta libraries were sequenced as 87-base-pair reads on the Illumina HiSeq System. In the paper's pipeline: A later analysis counted some 80 million unique TCR beta chains across the 666 repertoires, and 9.5 million to 11 million of these chains were shared by at least two donors. Raw reads were error-corrected and collapsed into unique sequences with a nearest-neighbor algorithm that merged closely related sequences to remove PCR and sequencing errors. V, D and J gene segments were assigned by aligning CDR3 sequences to IMGT reference sequences. For a sequence to be retained, at least a six-nucleotide match to both a V gene segment and a J gene segment was required. A rearrangement counted as productive if the CDR3 had no stop codons and remained in frame with V and J, and every other rearrangement counted as non-productive. CDR3 was defined by IMGT convention, running from the second conserved V-encoded cysteine to the conserved J-encoded phenylalanine. The earlier analysis of fewer than 750 of the donors excluded sequences that lacked an unambiguous match to a single V gene segment. In an earlier analysis of 587 of the donors, a V segment was called functional when productive rearrangements were above 56.7%, and segregating when the standard deviation between donors exceeded 5%. A statistical classification framework was built for diagnosing cytomegalovirus status from the catalog of TCR beta chain sequences. In a later analysis, TCR nucleotide sequences were compared against IMGT/GENE-DB human TR gene sequences so that V and J genes could be assigned. The TCRdist pipeline was used in a later analysis to assign CDR3 sequences and most-parsimonious VDJ recombination scenarios. In a later analysis, each TCR beta chain was defined by its CDR3 amino acid sequence together with its V-gene family, and reads without a unique V-gene family were excluded. A later analysis removed 500 to 650 highly shared, low-generation-probability nucleotide sequences to deal with suspected cross-contamination and a sequencing artifact. For each public chain, a later analysis derived a clonal expansion index from normalized ranks of inferred template counts within each repertoire. In a later analysis, generation probabilities were computed with a VDJ recombination model fitted to out-of-frame rearrangements, and the resulting probabilities were checked against IGoR. In a later analysis, TCR-TCR, TCR-HLA and TCR-CMV co-occurrence was scored with hypergeometric tests, and a repertoire-size bias correction was applied to TCR pairs. False discovery rates were estimated in a later analysis by permuting HLA or CMV assignments 20 times. A later analysis grouped co-occurring TCRs with DBSCAN, adding TCRdist sequence similarity when clustering within HLA-allele-positive subsets. Co-occurrence clustering excluded repertoires with fewer than 30,000 or more than 120,000 public chains, plus five with anomalous nucleotide sharing. This immuneACCESS table, as held by TCRdb, lists in-frame sequences with V and J called but not all clones. Of the missing ones, under half trace to an unresolved V gene in checked studies; the others have no known cause. V, J and clone size were drawn from that table, and D and trimming were deduced from the DNA. The sample table holds nearly 110,000 clones, of which roughly 77% were seen once. The ten top clones hold over 2% of the sample.

This clonotype was sampled from a middle-aged man in good health and CMV-seronegative. The rearranged chain carries TRBV5-6 and TRBJ1-2; TRBD1 fits 7 bases in the junction. The sequencing sample was made of PBMCs. Here the CDR3 is given as CASSLARDRGFYGYTF. The DNA reads as follows: TGTGCCAGCAGCTTGGCCCGGGACAGAGGTTTCTATGGCTACACCTTC.